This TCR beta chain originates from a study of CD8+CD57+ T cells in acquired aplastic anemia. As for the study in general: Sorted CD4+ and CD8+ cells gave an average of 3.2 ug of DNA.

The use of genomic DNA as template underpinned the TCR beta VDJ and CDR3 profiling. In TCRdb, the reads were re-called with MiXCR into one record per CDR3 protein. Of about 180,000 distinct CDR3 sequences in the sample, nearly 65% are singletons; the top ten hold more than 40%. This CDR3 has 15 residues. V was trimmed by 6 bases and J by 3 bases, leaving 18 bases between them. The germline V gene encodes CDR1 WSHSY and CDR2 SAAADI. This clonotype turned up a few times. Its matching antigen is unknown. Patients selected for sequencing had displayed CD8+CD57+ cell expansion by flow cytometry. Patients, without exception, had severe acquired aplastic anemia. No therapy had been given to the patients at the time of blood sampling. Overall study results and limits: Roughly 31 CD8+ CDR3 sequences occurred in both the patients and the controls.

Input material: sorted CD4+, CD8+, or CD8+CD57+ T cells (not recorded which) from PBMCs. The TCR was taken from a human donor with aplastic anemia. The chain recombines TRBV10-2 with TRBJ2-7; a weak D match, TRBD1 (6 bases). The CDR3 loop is CASRTGTPGLYEQYF. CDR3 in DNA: TGCGCCAGCAGGACCGGGACACCCGGGCTCTACGAGCAGTACTTC.